The entry below gives a single TCR beta chain sequence along with its context. The antigen it recognizes is unknown. No qualities accompany the bases; no much larger clone lies one base away. The data stem from a study of blood T cell repertoires in COVID-19 (dated by TCRdb to the early 2020s). The study in broad terms: The collaborator samples originated in the United States, Italy and Spain and spanned the acute and convalescent phases of COVID-19. Sample metadata almost always included a de-identified subject ID, COVID-19 status, age in years and sex. The material from the prospective study consisted of cDNA or gDNA derived from T cells, B-cell-depleted T cells, or PBMCs. The repertoires were released in a freely available public database meant as a resource for research on the immune response to SARS-CoV-2. HLA class I and class II types, where available, came from metadata supplied by the sample provider rather than from assay-based typing. Samples came from the ongoing ImmuneRACE study (first 160 participants) plus 1,254 subjects from 6 global collaborators. Deeply sampled blood TCRbeta repertoires from subjects exposed to, actively infected with, or recovered from COVID-19 were included in the dataset.

TCRbeta CDR3 regions were amplified from genomic DNA using the immunoSEQ Assay, a bias-controlled multiplex PCR. The source study handled its data this way. The number of nucleated cells in each sample was estimated by amplification of reference gene primers within the assay. To quantify the absolute abundance of each unique TCRbeta CDR3 rearrangement, sequence reads were collapsed and filtered. For each sample, productive Simpson clonality was calculated by taking the square root of Simpson's diversity index across productive rearrangements. TCRdb mirrors the immuneACCESS table, restricted to in-frame sequences. Some clones are absent from its copies; in checked studies, under half trace to an unresolved V gene, and the reason for the others is unknown. That table furnishes V, J and clone size, whereas the DNA furnished D and trimming. The sample table lists more than 110,000 clones, roughly 80% of them with a count of one. Of the sample, approximately 3.8% is held by the ten largest clones.

Whole blood was collected in K2EDTA tubes by collaborating institutions according to the institutions' own protocols. For TCRbeta analysis, collaborators shipped samples as frozen whole blood, isolated PBMCs, or DNA extracted from either of those sample types. The CDR3 spans 13 residues, from the cysteine through the phenylalanine. Just CDR3 DNA is preserved here, 39 bases in frame from base 1. The germline V gene sets CDR1 to SNHLY and CDR2 to FYNNEI. The junction carries 13 bases between V and J, which are trimmed by 6 bases and 7 bases respectively. Study-wide conclusions, independent of this receptor: Clinical and demographic metadata were provided uncurated, with the amount varying by source and participant.

The sequence was collected from a woman aged 55-70 years with acute or convalescent COVID-19. Source material: peripheral blood. This receptor chain uses TRBV2 and TRBJ2-1, with the D gene too uncertain to name. CDR3 protein: CASRWYYGNEQFF. At the DNA level, the sequence is TGTGCCAGCAGGTGGTACTATGGGAATGAGCAGTTCTTC.